The 32 T cell receptor beta chains given below trace back to one sample, sequenced in a study of fetal regulatory T cell absence and autoimmunity. Sequencing was performed with immunoSEQ multiplex PCR; in TCRdb, only in-frame clones are kept and a portion is missing. The data hold 45,000 to 50,000 clones, with around 83% observed a single time. The specimen sequenced was cord blood. These receptors came from a newborn boy with IPEX syndrome.

This clone appeared a single time. The rearrangement joins TRBV13 to TRBJ2-1; D unresolved. Trimming took 1 base from V and 4 from J, leaving 8 bases between them. Germline values: CDR1 PRHDT, CDR2 FYEKMQ (reference sequence). CDR3 length: 14 amino acids. This CDR3 reads CASSLAGTYNEQFF. The CDR3 nucleotides read TGTGCCAGCAGCTTAGCGGGTACGTACAATGAGCAGTTCTTC.

This clone was found once. This chain links TRBV5-4 with TRBJ2-3; D is perhaps TRBD1 (5 bases). The CDR3 is 13 amino acids. Germline values: CDR1 SGHNT, CDR2 YYREEE (reference sequence). Trimming took off 1 base at V and 4 bases at J, with 7 bases between the two ends. In DNA, the CDR3 is TGTGCCAGCAGCTTGCAGGGTTCAGATACGCAGTATTTT. This gives the protein CASSLQGSDTQYF.

This clone has just one count. The chain combines TRBV19 with TRBJ1-2, with D uncertain. Trimming stripped 1 base from V and 4 bases from J, with 10 bases between. The CDR3 loop spans 14 amino acids. Per the germline V gene, CDR1 is LNHDA and CDR2 is SQIVND (reference sequence). The CDR3 here is CASSIASASYGYTF. CDR3 nucleotides: TGTGCCAGTAGTATAGCGTCAGCCTCCTATGGCTACACCTTC.

This clone was counted a single time. This chain joins TRBV30 and TRBJ1-1; 8 nucleotides line up with TRBD1. With V trimmed by 5 bases and J by 1 base, 0 bases remained unmatched. The CDR3 runs to 12 residues. Germline CDR1 GTSNPN, CDR2 SVGIG (reference sequence). In DNA, the CDR3 is TGTGCCTGGGACAGGGGGAACACTGAAGCTTTCTTT. Translating it yields CAWDRGNTEAFF.

This chain joins TRBV7-9 and TRBJ2-1; 10 nucleotides agree with TRBD1. Germline trimming cut 5 bases from V and 15 bases from J; bases unmatched to any gene: 7. The germline V gene encodes CDR1 SEHNR and CDR2 FQNEAQ (reference sequence). The CDR3 contains 12 residues. CDR3 coding DNA: TGTGCCAGCAGCCCAGGACAGGGGGTCTGGTTCTTC. It yields the protein CASSPGQGVWFF.

This chain uses TRBV10-3 with TRBJ2-1, with 16 nucleotides matching TRBD2. The germline CDR1 and CDR2 sequences are ENHRY and SYGVKD. This CDR3 comprises 18 residues. With 4 bases clipped from V and 4 bases from J, the junction kept 7 bases outside the gene matches. CDR3 in amino acids: CAISAGTSGRAGYNEQFF. The DNA for the CDR3 is TGTGCCATCAGTGCGGGGACTAGCGGGAGGGCCGGGTACAATGAGCAGTTCTTC.

The CDR3 DNA is TGTGCCAGCAGTTACGACAGGGGGCCTTACAATGAGCAGTTCTTC. Amino acids: CASSYDRGPYNEQFF. J is TRBJ2-1 and V is TRBV2; 10 bases are a match to TRBD1. This CDR3 is built from 15 residues. V was pared by 5 bases and J by 4 bases, with 5 bases of the junction left unmatched. Per the germline V gene, CDR1 is SNHLY and CDR2 is FYNNEI.

This chain's CDR3 is CASRAQGNSNQPQHF. CDR3 in DNA: TGTGCCAGTAGGGCACAGGGGAATAGCAATCAGCCCCAGCATTTT. The V and J genes are TRBV19 and TRBJ1-5; 7 bases fit TRBD1. The V segment lost 6 bases and the J segment 0 bases; nucleotides outside the gene matches: 5. This CDR3 has 15 residues. CDR1 and CDR2 from the germline V gene are LNHDA and SQIVND (reference sequence).

The chain couples TRBV2 to TRBJ1-2; TRBD1 is a possible D gene (5 bases). The V gene lost 3 bases and the J gene lost 2 bases, with 10 bases spanning the gap. The CDR3 length is 14 residues. In germline, CDR1 is SNHLY, CDR2 FYNNEI. The CDR3 coding sequence is TGTGCCAGCAGTGAGGTGGGACCGAACTATGGCTACACCTTC. It codes for CASSEVGPNYGYTF.

In DNA, the CDR3 is TGTGCCAGCAGCAAACTCGGGGTGTCCTACAATGAGCAGTTCTTC. It encodes CASSKLGVSYNEQFF. The chain employs TRBV21-1 and TRBJ2-1; TRBD2, the D gene given by the table, was not confirmed from the DNA. TRBV21-1 is flagged as a pseudogene. This CDR3 is built from 15 residues.

The V call is TRBV5-1, the J call TRBJ2-3; 10 positions match TRBD2. This CDR3 has 18 residues. The germline V gene encodes CDR1 SGHRS and CDR2 YFSETQ. With V trimmed by 1 base and J by 0 bases, 8 bases remained unmatched. The CDR3 spells CASSLPAGGVRSTDTQYF. The CDR3, as DNA: TGCGCCAGCAGCTTGCCAGCGGGAGGGGTGAGGAGCACAGATACGCAGTATTTT. Complete variable domain (other parts from reference TRBV5-1 and TRBJ2-3): KAGVTQTPRYLIKTRGQQVTLSCSPISGHRSVSWYQQTPGQGLQFLFEYFSETQRNKGNFPGRFSGRQFSNSRSEMNVSTLELGDSALYLCASSLPAGGVRSTDTQYFGPGTRLTVL.

CDR3 bases: TGTGCCTGGAGTGTAGGATCGAACACCGGGGAGCTGTTTTTT. Amino acids: CAWSVGSNTGELFF. This sequence joins TRBV30 and TRBJ2-2; no definite D call. Germline CDR1 is GTSNPN and CDR2 is SVGIG (reference sequence). V lost 0 bases and J 0 bases, leaving 5 bases between the germline ends. The CDR3 covers 14 residues.

Notes on this clone: At the DNA level, this CDR3 is encoded by other sequences in the same sample as well. This rearrangement joins TRBV30 to TRBJ1-2, with D possibly matching TRBD1 (5 bases). CDR3 length: 11 residues. Germline V gene lookup returns CDR1 GTSNPN and CDR2 SVGIG (reference sequence). Trimming pared 0 bases from V and 7 bases from J, leaving 6 bases between. The CDR3 region is CAWSVRGGYTF. CDR3 nucleotides: TGTGCCTGGAGTGTGAGGGGTGGCTACACCTTC.

This clone was detected a few times. The DNA of the CDR3 is TGTGCCAGCAGCTTGACAAACTATGGCTACACCTTC. Its protein product is CASSLTNYGYTF. V is TRBV5-4 and J is TRBJ1-2; D is unresolved. The CDR3 covers 12 residues. The germline V gene has CDR1 SGHNT and CDR2 YYREEE (reference sequence). V lost 1 base, J lost 2 bases, and 3 bases lay in between.

A few counts support this clone. V usage is TRBV10-3 and J usage is TRBJ2-1, with 11 nucleotides matching TRBD2. The CDR3 extends over 16 amino acids. Germline V lookup: CDR1 ENHRY, CDR2 SYGVKD. The J segment lost 9 bases and the V segment lost 0 bases, leaving 7 bases of the junction unmatched. Here the CDR3 DNA reads TGTGCCATCAGTGAGTCTACTAGCGGGGGTAAGGTTGAGCAGTTCTTC. Translating it yields CAISESTSGGKVEQFF.

This chain uses TRBV7-6 with TRBJ2-2; D is undetermined. V lost 3 bases and J lost 0, with 11 bases in between. CDR3 size: 16 residues. Germline values: CDR1 SGHVS, CDR2 FNYEAQ. The CDR3 loop reads CASSFVGVANTGELFF. CDR3 nucleotides: TGTGCCAGCAGCTTCGTCGGCGTCGCGAACACCGGGGAGCTGTTTTTT. The variable domain in full, completed from reference TRBV7-6 and TRBJ2-2, reads GAGVSQSPRYKVTKRGQDVALRCDPISGHVSLYWYRQALGQGPEFLTYFNYEAQQDKSGLPNDRFSAERPEGSISTLTIQRTEQRDSAMYRCASSFVGVANTGELFFGEGSRLTVL.

This chain links TRBV27 with TRBJ2-7, with 10 bases lining up with TRBD1. Trimming removed 3 bases from V and 2 bases from J; junction bases left unmatched: 4. Germline V lookup: CDR1 MNHEY, CDR2 SMNVEV (reference sequence). This CDR3 spans 15 amino acids. This CDR3 reads CASSFSGTGAYEQYF. CDR3 DNA sequence: TGTGCCAGCAGTTTCTCCGGGACAGGGGCCTACGAGCAGTACTTC.

J is TRBJ1-2 and V is TRBV5-1, with 7 bases matching TRBD1. There are 13 residues in the CDR3. J was trimmed by 4 bases and V by 4 bases; bases with no gene match: 4. CDR1 and CDR2 (germline): SGHRS, YFSETQ. CDR3 DNA: TGCGCCAGCAGCCCCGACAGGGTCTATGGCTACACCTTC. Amino acid sequence: CASSPDRVYGYTF.

The chain recombines TRBV6-5 with TRBJ1-6; no clear D gene. V lost 8 bases, J lost 4 bases, and 12 bases lay in between. CDR1 MNHEY and CDR2 SVGAGI come from the germline V gene. The CDR3 has 14 residues. The CDR3 DNA sequence: TGTGCCAGCGCCTACCTTCTATATAATTCACCCCTCCACTTT. Its translation is CASAYLLYNSPLHF.

Points on this clone: The junction and the germline gene differ at one end; a read error may be behind it. The rearrangement links TRBV2 to TRBJ2-5, with 8 bases matching TRBD1. Germline loops: CDR1 SNHLY, CDR2 FYNNEI. There are 14 residues in the CDR3. CDR3 residues: CASREGQGSETQYF. DNA of the CDR3: TGTGCCAGCAGGGAAGGACAGGGTTCAGAGACCCAGTACTTC.

This chain joins TRBV27 and TRBJ2-7, with TRBD2 as a possible D gene (7 bases). Trimming stripped 5 bases from V and 2 bases from J, with 13 bases between. This CDR3 has 14 amino acids. CDR1 and CDR2 from the germline V gene are MNHEY and SMNVEV (reference sequence). CDR3 sequence reads: CASSPAGHTYEQYF. The CDR3 nucleotides are TGTGCCAGCAGTCCAGCGGGACACACCTACGAGCAGTACTTC.

The chain couples TRBV7-2 to TRBJ2-2, with TRBD1 as a possible D gene (6 bases). V lost 1 base to trimming and J lost 1 base, with 7 bases between them. CDR1 and CDR2 from the germline V gene are SGHTA and FQGNSA. The CDR3 has 15 amino acids. The CDR3 spells CASSLVGGNTGELFF. The CDR3 bases are TGTGCCAGCAGCTTAGTAGGGGGGAACACCGGGGAGCTGTTTTTT.

This CDR3 is CASSKGGLAGAHLSYEQYF. The DNA for the CDR3 is TGTGCCAGCAGCAAAGGGGGACTAGCGGGGGCCCACCTCTCCTACGAGCAGTACTTC. V gene TRBV21-1 combines with J gene TRBJ2-7; TRBD2, as called in the table, went unchecked against the DNA. TRBV21-1 is labeled a pseudogene. The CDR3 extends over 19 amino acids.

The rearrangement uses TRBV9 and TRBJ1-4; D gene ambiguous. V was pared by 3 bases and J by 7 bases, with 16 bases between. This CDR3 has 15 amino acids. Germline values: CDR1 SGDLS, CDR2 YYNGEE. The CDR3 DNA follows: TGTGCCAGCAGCGCCGAAGTCACGGGGAGTGAAAAACTGTTTTTT. This sequence encodes CASSAEVTGSEKLFF.

V usage is TRBV5-1 and J usage is TRBJ2-4; maybe TRBD1 (6 bases). Germline V CDR1 and CDR2: SGHRS, YFSETQ. The CDR3 runs to 15 residues. V shed 0 bases and J shed 9 bases, with 16 bases lying between them. CDR3 nucleotide sequence: TGCGCCAGCAGCTTGGGAAATACAGGGACCGGCATTCAGTACTTC. Its protein is CASSLGNTGTGIQYF.

The V call is TRBV4-3, the J call TRBJ2-3; D is ambiguous. Trimming cost V 0 bases and J 8 bases, with 12 bases left between them. Germline V gene data show CDR1 as LGHNA and CDR2 as YSLEER. The CDR3 has 14 residues. The CDR3 DNA sequence: TGCGCCAGCAGCCAAGATGGAGTGGCAGGTACGCAGTATTTT. Its protein product is CASSQDGVAGTQYF.

The J gene is TRBJ1-6, the V gene TRBV5-4, with no clear D. Germline loops: CDR1 SGHNT, CDR2 YYREEE (reference sequence). V lost 4 bases, J lost 8 bases, and 10 bases lay in between. This CDR3 is 13 amino acids long. The CDR3 loop reads CASSLQHYSPLHF. In DNA form, the CDR3 reads TGTGCCAGCAGCCTCCAGCACTATTCACCCCTCCACTTT.

This clone was found a few times. The V call is TRBV27, the J call TRBJ1-2, with no clear D. The CDR3 has 13 residues. Trimming stripped 6 bases from V and 0 bases from J, with 8 bases between. Germline-derived CDR1 and CDR2 are MNHEY and SMNVEV (reference sequence). Here the CDR3 DNA reads TGTGCCAGCAGAGGGATAGCTAACTATGGCTACACCTTC. Its translation is CASRGIANYGYTF.

This rearrangement joins TRBV30 to TRBJ1-6; no definite D call. Germline V gene sequence: CDR1 GTSNPN, CDR2 SVGIG (reference sequence). CDR3 length equals 16 residues. The V gene lost 4 bases and the J gene lost 0 bases, with 13 bases spanning the gap. The CDR3 sequence is CAWTLPRSSYNSPLHF. CDR3 in DNA: TGTGCCTGGACTCTACCTAGGAGCTCCTATAATTCACCCCTCCACTTT.

The V gene is TRBV2, the J gene TRBJ2-1; 8 bases fit TRBD2. Germline CDR1 reads SNHLY; CDR2 reads FYNNEI. The CDR3 sequence is 18 residues long. V dropped 4 bases and J dropped 0; count of bases not matched to a gene: 11. CDR3 bases: TGTGCCAGCAGTGTACCCTGGACTAGCCTTAGCTCCTACAATGAGCAGTTCTTC. Translated: CASSVPWTSLSSYNEQFF.

The rearrangement joins TRBV5-8 to TRBJ2-2; TRBD1 is a possible D gene (6 bases). The CDR3 consists of 14 residues. The germline V gene encodes CDR1 SGHTS and CDR2 YDEGEE. The V end lost 0 bases, the J end lost 4 bases, and 7 bases lay between the germline ends. The CDR3 is CASSLDRATGELFF. DNA for the CDR3: TGTGCCAGCAGCTTGGACAGGGCCACCGGGGAGCTGTTTTTT.

The rearrangement uses TRBV18 and TRBJ2-6; the match to TRBD1 covers 7 bases. V was pared by 3 bases and J by 0 bases, with 5 bases of the junction left unmatched. The CDR3 spans 17 residues. Germline V gene lookup returns CDR1 KGHSH and CDR2 LQKENI. CDR3 loop: CASSPPQGVSGANVLTF. In DNA form, the CDR3 reads TGTGCCAGCTCACCTCCGCAGGGGGTCTCTGGGGCCAACGTCCTGACTTTC.